The T cell receptor beta chain under discussion was sequenced for a study of post-analysis software for immune sequencing data. Study-level information: Included among the disease courses, which were recorded for the cohort, were relapsing-remitting, secondary progressive and progressive-relapsing multiple sclerosis.

Concerning this clonotype itself: Its specificity is unknown.

Whole-study findings and limits: The F measure placed samples prepared in the same batch into strongly shared clusters. Diversity measured as normalized Chao1 was significantly lower in multiple sclerosis patients than in controls.

Included in the TCR beta cDNA libraries were unique molecular identifiers. With about 0.9 to 11 million T cells as the source, 450,000 to 600,000 cDNA molecules resulted. In TCRdb, the PCR reads were re-called with MiXCR into one record per CDR3 protein. The sample holds hundreds of thousands of distinct CDR3 sequences, approximately 30% seen once. The source material was blood. The receptor's source is a girl under 18 with multiple sclerosis.

The CDR3 DNA is TGTGCCAGCAGCCCGAGGGAGCGGAGAAACAATGAGCAGTTCTTC. Its protein is CASSPRERRNNEQFF. This rearrangement joins TRBV7-2 to TRBJ2-1, with a weak D call TRBD2 (5 bases). CDR3 length: 15 amino acids. V was shortened by 5 bases and J by 5 bases, with 16 bases between the two germline ends. CDR1 and CDR2 from the germline V gene are SGHTA and FQGNSA.